This T cell receptor beta chain was captured by sequencing in a study of early T cells in non-severe SARS-CoV-2 infection. For the study at large: Sequenced bulk RNA came from whole blood that was unsorted, and chains were unpaired. Whole-study findings and limits: The matching step, a VDJdb search, favored anti-spike CD8 responses and missed private and CD4 specificities.

CDR1 and CDR2 (germline): SGHAT, FQNNGV. CDR3 length: 17 residues. V shed 5 bases, J shed 4 bases, and the junction held 10 bases outside the gene matches. This clonotype was recorded many times. What it binds is not known. Each single cDNA molecule received a unique molecular identifier. TCRdb fed the 5' RACE reads into MiXCR, producing one record per CDR3 protein. The table has around 81,000 distinct CDR3 sequences, 14% to 15% seen once. Sequencing input: whole blood. The V call is TRBV11-2, the J call TRBJ2-2; 10 bases are a match to TRBD2. This clonotype was sampled from an adult who was a healthcare worker with PCR-confirmed SARS-CoV-2 infection or an uninfected control (not recorded which). The DNA of the CDR3 is TGTGCCAGCAGCCTAGCCCGGAGCGGGGGGGCCACCGGGGAGCTGTTTTTT. Its protein is CASSLARSGGATGELFF.